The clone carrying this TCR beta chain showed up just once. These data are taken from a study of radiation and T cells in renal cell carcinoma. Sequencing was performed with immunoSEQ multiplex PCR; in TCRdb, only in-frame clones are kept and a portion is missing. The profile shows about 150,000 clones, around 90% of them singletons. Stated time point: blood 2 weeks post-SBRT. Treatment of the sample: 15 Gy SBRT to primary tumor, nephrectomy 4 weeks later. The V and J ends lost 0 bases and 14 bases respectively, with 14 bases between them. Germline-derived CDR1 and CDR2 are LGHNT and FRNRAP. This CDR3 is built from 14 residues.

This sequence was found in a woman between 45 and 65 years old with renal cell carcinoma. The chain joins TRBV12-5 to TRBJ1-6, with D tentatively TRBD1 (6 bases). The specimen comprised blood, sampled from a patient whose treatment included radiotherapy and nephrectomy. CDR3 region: CASGLVQGFKTLHF. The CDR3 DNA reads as TGTGCTAGTGGTTTGGTTCAGGGGTTCAAGACCCTCCACTTT.